The source of this TCR beta chain is a study of OX40 agonist ivuxolimab in advanced cancers. The germline gives CDR1 SEHNR, CDR2 FQNEAQ (reference sequence). V was pared by 0 bases and J by 8 bases, with 8 bases of the junction left unmatched. CDR3 length: 16 amino acids. Profiling relied on immunoSEQ multiplex PCR, and the TCRdb table lists in-frame clones only, not all of them. The sample includes 78,000 or so clones, roughly nine tenths seen only once; the top ten take 0.4% to 0.5%. The sequence derives from an adult with an advanced solid tumor such as melanoma, head and neck, liver or kidney cancer. The sample here was CD4+ or CD8+ T cells sorted from blood, taken in a trial of the OX40 agonist ivuxolimab. The rearrangement joins TRBV7-9 to TRBJ1-4; TRBD1 agrees at 8 bases. The CDR3 loop is CASSLAFDRGKEKLFF. For the CDR3, the DNA is TGTGCCAGCAGCTTAGCGTTTGACAGGGGAAAAGAAAAACTGTTTTTT.